This T cell receptor (beta chain) was captured by sequencing in a study of sequential checkpoint blockade in melanoma. Study-wide context: Both treatment sequences were followed by maintenance nivolumab.

The CDR3 totals 12 residues. Germline V CDR1 and CDR2: PRHDT, FYEKMQ (reference sequence). Indicated treatment: randomized to nivolumab then ipilimumab (arm A) or the reverse (arm B). DNA-damaging chemotherapy had not been given to any patient beforehand. Sorted cells were live CD3+CD8+, lacking CD19 and CD56, from PBMCs. This clone was seen once. Profiled with immunoSEQ multiplex PCR; TCRdb holds only in-frame clones, not every one. The sample includes about 5,000 clones, around 73% of them seen just once. The receptor was isolated from a human donor with melanoma. The chain has TRBV13 and TRBJ2-5; D gene uncertain. The J call may be mistaken, given a closer DNA end match to TRBJ2-7. The sequencing used CD8+ T cells sorted from blood (inferred from file names), collected from a patient given nivolumab and ipilimumab in sequence. CDR3 sequence reads: CASSPNSYEQYF. In DNA, the CDR3 is TGTGCCAGCAGCCCCAACTCCTACGAGCAGTACTTC.